This T cell receptor beta chain stems from a study of T cell clones after liver transplantation. In the study overall: Standard immunosuppression, with no induction, continued until 12-24 months after transplant.

The study's findings and limits: Compared with third party-reactive sequences, donor-reactive ones declined more, independent of withdrawal success.

Remarks on this clone: Its specificity is unknown.

Measured with immunoSEQ multiplex PCR; TCRdb has only the in-frame clones, and not every one. The sample has 65,000 to 80,000 clones, roughly 83% seen once. Germline CDR1 is MNHEY and CDR2 is SMNVEV (reference sequence). The V and J ends lost 4 bases and 5 bases respectively, with 11 bases between them. There are 13 residues in the CDR3. The source of this sequence is a human patient who received a liver transplant. The T cells may partly be graft donor cells. The chain combines TRBV27 with TRBJ2-5; D unresolved. The sample in question was CD4+ T cells from blood, obtained at the 22-month timepoint. The CDR3 DNA reads as TGTGCCAGCAGTTACCGGGTTTGGGAGACCCAGTACTTC. Translation gives CASSYRVWETQYF.